This TCR beta chain was obtained from a study of siplizumab effects on memory and regulatory T cells (dated by TCRdb to between 2019 and 2020). About the study as a whole: The study looked at the effect of siplizumab, an anti-CD2 antibody, on alloreactive T-cell subsets in allogeneic mixed lymphocyte reactions made from human PBMCs. The paper as a whole reports these results and caveats: Whether proliferating Tregs from siplizumab cultures actually had suppressive function was not functionally confirmed. Sequences below about 10^-5 frequency were poorly captured, so only a minor fraction of alloreactive clones could be mapped to unstimulated subsets. Unstimulated naive T cells appeared to be more diverse than memory T cells, and naive cells seemed to make a substantial contribution to the alloresponse. Siplizumab significantly reduced the cumulative frequency of alloreactive sequences traceable to unstimulated CD4+ memory T cells. For roughly 75-95% of proliferating CD4+ or CD8+ clones, no naive or memory phenotype could be assigned. Among mappable alloreactive CD4+ clones, an average Treg-derived fraction of less than 70% was observed with siplizumab, compared with roughly 28% in control reactions.

TCRbeta CDR3 sequencing was performed on sorted unstimulated T cells and on proliferating T cells recovered from mixed lymphocyte reactions. Fresh whole blood from ten HLA-typed healthy donors served as the source for isolating PBMCs. To map where alloreactive clones came from, CD4+ non-regulatory T cells in the unstimulated state were FACS-sorted. Library preparation was by the immunoSEQ multiplex PCR assay. Each sample had about 10^5 TCR templates assayed by the deep sequencing platform. Genomic DNA extracted from sorted T cells was used for TCRbeta CDR3 sequencing. The published analysis was carried out like this. The R programming language was used for the clonal analysis of the TCRbeta CDR3 data. Unstimulated samples were compared with post-reaction CFSE-low samples to define alloreactive CD4+ and CD8+ clones. Regulatory or non-regulatory origin was assigned to alloreactive CD4+ clones by matching of sequences to sorted unstimulated Treg and non-Treg repertoires. TCRdb carries this immuneACCESS record with in-frame sequences only. Its versions omit some clonotypes, under half of them owing to an unresolved V gene in the studies checked, with the rest unexplained. V and J calls and clone size are as listed in that table; D and trimming were resolved from the DNA. The sample table records around 100,000 clones; over 90% of these occur just once. The ten top clones hold about 12% of the sample.

As concerns this clone: The antigen it binds to is not known. The record has no base qualities; no much larger clone is one base away.

The clonotype was recovered from a human donor in good health. Sequenced input: non-Treg CD4+ T cells sorted from blood. Read against the paper, the sample's cell subset or site label means: FACS-sorted unstimulated CD4+ non-regulatory T cells.

Here the CDR3 is given as CASSESAPDETQYF. The DNA sequence is as follows: TGCGCCAGCAGTGAGTCGGCTCCCGATGAGACCCAGTACTTC. The V and J genes are TRBV10-1 and TRBJ2-5; the D gene lacks a confident call. From cysteine to phenylalanine, the CDR3 is 14 amino acids long. CDR3 DNA only is kept here, 42 bases in frame from base 1. V loses 0 bases, J loses 5 bases, and the germline ends lie 10 bases apart. For CDR1 and CDR2, the germline V gene (reference sequence) lists WNHNN and SYGVQD.